This TCR beta chain was obtained from a study of vaccination and CD4 T cells after COVID-19. Study-wide background: SARS-CoV-2 PCR on nasal swabs had been positive for the convalescent patients; fewer than 10 were mild and one was severe.

Per germline, CDR1 LNHNV and CDR2 YYDKDF (reference sequence). The CDR3 loop spans 15 amino acids. Trimming shortened V by 5 bases and J by 5 bases, and 18 bases separated the two germline ends. With the Oncomine TCR Beta short-read assay, DNA from cultured CD4+ T cells was sequenced. Researchers extracted genomic DNA from CD4+ T cells that had been cultured. MiXCR was run by TCRdb on the PCR reads, yielding one entry per CDR3 protein. The sample includes about 18,000 distinct CDR3 sequences, less than 85% seen only once; the top ten take 5.5%. Noted treatment: 10-day PBMC culture with coronavirus spike peptide pools or control peptides (ViraFEST assay). ViraFEST grew antigen-specific T cells using peptide pools, then sequenced TCRs. PCR-confirmed positives ranged from March to December 2020, preceding US Alpha, Beta and Delta variants. Notes on this clonotype: Its antigen is undetermined.

The receptor's source is a human donor who had recovered from COVID-19. The sample was CD4+ T cells from blood, cultured in vitro. The genes are TRBV15 and TRBJ1-2; D not certain. The CDR3 protein is CATSWLGSSSYGYTF. CDR3 sequence (DNA): TGTGCCACCAGCTGGCTCGGAAGCAGCTCTTATGGCTACACCTTC.